These T cell receptor beta chains were read from a single sample in a study of Ad26.COV2.S vaccination and SARS-CoV-2 variants. Profiled with immunoSEQ multiplex PCR; TCRdb holds only in-frame clones, not every one. The sample shows about 390,000 clones, over 80% of them seen only once. The sample here was peripheral blood, taken in a trial of Ad26.COV2.S vaccine versus placebo. The receptors here all came from a person aged 18-65 years who received the Ad26.COV2.S COVID-19 vaccine or a placebo. The CDR3 runs from the conserved cysteine through the conserved F or W. The order of the fields is J gene, D gene, V gene, clone size, CDR3 DNA, CDR3 protein. D genes are given only for firm matches. Size tells how often a clone was seen (once, few, many) or the class of an expanded clone, and some rows leave it out.

>TRBJ1-2|TRBD1|TRBV9|-
TGTGCCAGCAGCGCCCCCGCCGACAGGGCTAACTATGGCTACACCTTC
CASSAPADRANYGYTF
>TRBJ2-1|-|TRBV5-1|-
TGCGCCAGCAGCTGGGCCGGGGAGCAGTTCTTC
CASSWAGEQFF
>TRBJ2-7|-|TRBV5-1|once
TGCGCCAGCAGAGTTGACCTGCGCCTCGAGCAGTACTTC
CASRVDLRLEQYF
>TRBJ1-1|-|TRBV27|once
TGTGCCAGCATCCCACGGGCAGGGATGGACACTGAAGCTTTCTTT
CASIPRAGMDTEAFF
>TRBJ2-3|-|TRBV6-2/TRBV6-3|-
TGTGCCAGCAGTTACGTCCGAGATACGCAGTATTTT
CASSYVRDTQYF
>TRBJ1-5|-|TRBV28|-
TGTGCCAGCAGTCCCCGAGAGGCTGGCTATCAGCCCCAGCATTTT
CASSPREAGYQPQHF
>TRBJ2-1|-|TRBV18|-
TGTGCCAGCTCACCGACCGCCCGGACTGGGAATGAGCAGTTCTTC
CASSPTARTGNEQFF
>TRBJ2-7|TRBD1|TRBV7-9|-
TGTGCCAGGGGGACAGCCGCCTCCTACGAGCAGTACTTC
CARGTAASYEQYF
>TRBJ2-2|TRBD2|TRBV30|-
TGTGCCTGGAGTGTACGACGGGGGGGCCGAGGGAACACCGGGGAGCTGTTTTTT
CAWSVRRGGRGNTGELFF
>TRBJ1-2|-|TRBV15|-
TGTGCCACCAGTGAACAGCGGGTCGAGGTCTATGGCTACACCTTC
CATSEQRVEVYGYTF
>TRBJ2-2|-|TRBV2|-
TGTGCCAGCAGTGTGATAGGGGGTAACACCGGGGAGCTGTTTTTT
CASSVIGGNTGELFF
>TRBJ2-3|-|TRBV11-3|-
TGTGCCAGCAGCTTTAGAGGGGCCTCTGATACGCAGTATTTT
CASSFRGASDTQYF
>TRBJ2-7|-|TRBV4-3|few
TGCGCCAGCAGCCAAGATTTTTGGGGAAGAGGGTCCTACGAGCAGTACTTC
CASSQDFWGRGSYEQYF
>TRBJ2-2|-|TRBV4-3|-
TGCGCCAGCAGCCAAGGGAGGGCGGGGAGCTACACCGGGGAGCTGTTTTTT
CASSQGRAGSYTGELFF
>TRBJ1-2|-|TRBV28|-
TGTGCCAGCAGTTTGGGGTTATCTAACTATGGCTACACCTTC
CASSLGLSNYGYTF
>TRBJ1-1|TRBD1|TRBV5-1|-
TGCGCCAGCAGCTTGGACGGGGACAGGAACACTGAAGCTTTCTTT
CASSLDGDRNTEAFF
>TRBJ1-5|-|TRBV2|-
TGTGCCAGCAGGAACAGGGATAATCAGCCCCAGCATTTT
CASRNRDNQPQHF
>TRBJ1-2|-|TRBV6-5|-
TGTGCCAGCAGTTACTCGGGCCGTGGGGGCTACACCTTC
CASSYSGRGGYTF
>TRBJ2-7|-|TRBV10-3|few
TGTGCCATCAGCGCCGAGGGGCGACTGGAGCAGTACTTC
CAISAEGRLEQYF
>TRBJ2-3|-|TRBV10-2|once
TGCGCCAGCAGTCGAGCCGCAGGGTTAGGCACAGATACGCAGTATTTT
CASSRAAGLGTDTQYF
>TRBJ2-1|TRBD2|TRBV7-9|-
TGTGCCAGCAGCTTACAGCGGGATCGGAATGAGCAGTTCTTC
CASSLQRDRNEQFF
>TRBJ1-3|TRBD1|TRBV6-5|-
TGTGCCAGCAGAGCCGGGACAGGGTTCGGAAACACCATATATTTT
CASRAGTGFGNTIYF
>TRBJ2-3|TRBD1|TRBV10-2|-
TGCGCCAGCAGTGACTGGACAGGGGCTAGCACAGATACGCAGTATTTT
CASSDWTGASTDTQYF
>TRBJ2-1|TRBD1|TRBV4-3|-
TGCGCCAGCAGCCCGAGAGGGACAGGTGCCTACAATGAGCAGTTCTTC
CASSPRGTGAYNEQFF
>TRBJ2-3|-|TRBV24-1|-
TGTGCCGCCCAGGGGCCGGACCAACCTAATACGCAGTATTTT
CAAQGPDQPNTQYF
>TRBJ1-2|TRBD1|TRBV19|-
TGTGCCAGTAGTATTAGGACAGGGGGCGACTATGGCTACACCTTC
CASSIRTGGDYGYTF
>TRBJ2-3|-|TRBV9|-
TGTGCCAGCAGCGTAGTTGGGACGACTAGCACAGATACGCAGTATTTT
CASSVVGTTSTDTQYF
>TRBJ1-2|-|TRBV6-2/TRBV6-3|-
TGTGCCAGCAGTTACTCGATTGGCAGAGCAAAGAACTATGGCTACACCTTC
CASSYSIGRAKNYGYTF
>TRBJ1-5|-|TRBV7-8|-
TGTGCCAGCAGCTTATCTGCAGGGTTTTTTCAGCCCCAGCATTTT
CASSLSAGFFQPQHF